The 15 T cell receptor beta chains below all came from one sample that was sequenced in a study of cytomegalovirus exposure and HLA in healthy donors. The table came from immunoSEQ multiplex PCR; TCRdb's copy has only in-frame clones and leaves some out. The table has 150,000 to 200,000 clones, 85% seen once. The sequenced sample was PBMCs. The receptor source for this set is a man aged 18 to 29 in good health and CMV-seropositive.

This chain links TRBV5-1 with TRBJ2-7, with TRBD1 matching over 9 bases. CDR1 is SGHRS and CDR2 is YFSETQ in the germline V gene. The CDR3 is 15 residues long. Germline trimming cut 4 bases from V and 5 bases from J; bases unmatched to any gene: 10. CDR3 sequence: CASSPGTGTTDEQYF. The CDR3 DNA reads as TGCGCCAGCAGCCCAGGGACAGGGACCACGGACGAGCAGTACTTC. The full variable domain, completed using reference TRBV5-1 and TRBJ2-7, is KAGVTQTPRYLIKTRGQQVTLSCSPISGHRSVSWYQQTPGQGLQFLFEYFSETQRNKGNFPGRFSGRQFSNSRSEMNVSTLELGDSALYLCASSPGTGTTDEQYFGPGTRLTVT.

This sequence joins TRBV7-8 and TRBJ2-7; tentatively, D is TRBD1 (8 bases). The germline CDR1 and CDR2 sequences are SGHVS and FQNEAQ. This CDR3 is 14 amino acids long. V lost 5 bases, J lost 2 bases, and 13 bases lay in between. The CDR3 sequence: CASSLTGGAYEQYF. The CDR3 DNA reads as TGTGCCAGCAGCCTTACAGGGGGGGCCTACGAGCAGTACTTC.

J is TRBJ2-7 and V is TRBV2, with 7 nucleotides matching TRBD1. Trimming removed 6 bases from V and 5 bases from J; junction bases left unmatched: 7. Germline V lookup: CDR1 SNHLY, CDR2 FYNNEI. This CDR3 region has 13 residues. The DNA for the CDR3 is TGTGCCAGCAGACTGGACAGGTTCCACGAGCAGTACTTC. Translation gives CASRLDRFHEQYF. Variable domain in full (rest from reference TRBV2 and TRBJ2-7): EPEVTQTPSHQVTQMGQEVILRCVPISNHLYFYWYRQILGQKVEFLVSFYNNEISEKSEIFDDQFSVERPDGSNFTLKIRSTKLEDSAMYFCASRLDRFHEQYFGPGTRLTVT.

J is TRBJ2-1 and V is TRBV30; weak D call: TRBD1 (7 bases). The CDR3 consists of 14 residues. In germline, CDR1 is GTSNPN, CDR2 SVGIG (reference sequence). Trimming pared 4 bases from V and 6 bases from J, leaving 16 bases between. The CDR3 region is CAWMGAGGGNEQFF. The DNA for the CDR3 is TGTGCCTGGATGGGGGCAGGGGGAGGCAATGAGCAGTTCTTC.

This clone appeared once. The chain recombines TRBV30 with TRBJ2-1, with TRBD2 matching 10 bases. The junction had 7 bases not matched to a gene; V was cut back by 3 bases and J by 8 bases. The CDR3 is 14 residues long. CDR1 and CDR2 from the germline V gene are GTSNPN and SVGIG (reference sequence). The CDR3 is CAWRWGLAGDEQFF. The CDR3 DNA sequence: TGTGCCTGGAGGTGGGGGCTAGCGGGGGATGAGCAGTTCTTC.

V and J are TRBV29-1 and TRBJ1-2; 9 bases agree with TRBD1. Germline V gene data show CDR1 as SQVTM and CDR2 as ANQGSEA. The CDR3 is 14 amino acids. The trim removed 3 bases at V and 7 bases at J, leaving 9 bases unmatched. CDR3: CSVEIRDRAGGYTF. The CDR3, as DNA: TGCAGCGTTGAGATCCGGGACAGGGCGGGTGGCTACACCTTC.

This chain connects TRBV6-8 to TRBJ1-5; tentatively, D is TRBD1 (6 bases). V lost 3 bases to trimming and J lost 2 bases, with 20 bases between them. CDR3 length: 18 amino acids. Germline V gene data show CDR1 as MNHGY and CDR2 as SAAAGT. The DNA of the CDR3 is TGTGCCAGCAGTTATTCCCCAGGGGTATCATCGGGCAATCAGCCCCAGCATTTT. Its translation: CASSYSPGVSSGNQPQHF.

The gene calls are TRBV29-1 and TRBJ2-1, with D possibly TRBD2 on 7 matching bases. V was cut by 7 bases and J by 5 bases, with 21 bases left in between. Germline V lookup: CDR1 SQVTM, CDR2 ANQGSEA. The CDR3 runs 15 residues. CDR3 coding DNA: TGCAGCGCCGGTGGGGGGCTAGCGGAGAACAATGAGCAGTTCTTC. Residues: CSAGGGLAENNEQFF.

The chain carries TRBV6-5 and TRBJ1-1, with D perhaps TRBD1 (5 bases). The germline V gene has CDR1 MNHEY and CDR2 SVGAGI. The CDR3 consists of 11 residues. The V end was cut by 2 bases, the J end by 7 bases, with 5 bases between. CDR3 loop: CASSYRGEAFF. The CDR3 DNA reads as TGTGCCAGCAGTTACAGGGGTGAAGCTTTCTTT.

The chain couples TRBV30 to TRBJ1-4; D unresolved. The CDR3 loop spans 13 amino acids. CDR1 GTSNPN and CDR2 SVGIG come from the germline V gene (reference sequence). Between the trimmed V and J ends, which lost 0 bases and 5 bases, there was a span of 7 bases. CDR3 protein: CAWSVSGNEKLFF. CDR3 nucleotides: TGTGCCTGGAGTGTATCCGGGAATGAAAAACTGTTTTTT.

J is TRBJ2-7 and V is TRBV11-2; 12 bases agree with TRBD2. The CDR3 runs to 18 residues. CDR1 and CDR2 (germline): SGHAT, FQNNGV. V gave up 3 bases and J gave up 0 bases; unmatched junction bases: 9. The CDR3: CASSLDWTSGISSYEQYF. CDR3 DNA sequence: TGTGCCAGCAGCTTGGACTGGACTAGCGGGATCAGCTCCTACGAGCAGTACTTC.

V usage is TRBV9 and J usage is TRBJ1-2; the D gene is possibly TRBD1 (6 bases). The V end was cut by 4 bases, the J end by 8 bases, with 15 bases between. The germline CDR1 and CDR2 sequences are SGDLS and YYNGEE. The CDR3 extends over 13 amino acids. The chain's CDR3 is CASSPQGGVGYTF. In DNA, the CDR3 is TGTGCCAGCAGCCCTCAAGGGGGGGTGGGCTACACCTTC.

This clone was counted between two and nine times. V is TRBV2 and J is TRBJ2-2, with 12 bases matching TRBD2. This CDR3 has 16 amino acids. Trimming at V came to 6 bases and at J to 7 bases, leaving 9 bases not matched to a gene. Germline values: CDR1 SNHLY, CDR2 FYNNEI. DNA of the CDR3: TGTGCCAGCAGACTAGCGGGAGGTACAACGATCGGGGAGCTGTTTTTT. Translation: CASRLAGGTTIGELFF.

The chain couples TRBV27 to TRBJ2-1; TRBD2 aligns across 11 bases. In germline, CDR1 is MNHEY, CDR2 SMNVEV (reference sequence). V lost 0 bases to trimming and J lost 7 bases; unmatched junction nucleotides: 5. This CDR3 has 16 residues. The CDR3 DNA reads as TGTGCCAGCAGTTTATCCCTAGCGGGAGGCTTGAATGAGCAGTTCTTC. Translation gives CASSLSLAGGLNEQFF.

V gene TRBV28 combines with J gene TRBJ1-5; D not resolved. CDR1 and CDR2 (germline): MDHEN, SYDVKM. The germline V and J ends were trimmed by 5 bases and 2 bases, with 13 bases remaining between them. There are 15 residues in the CDR3. CDR3: CASSPPRRGNQPQHF. Written as DNA, the CDR3 is TGTGCCAGCAGTCCTCCTCGGAGGGGCAATCAGCCCCAGCATTTT.